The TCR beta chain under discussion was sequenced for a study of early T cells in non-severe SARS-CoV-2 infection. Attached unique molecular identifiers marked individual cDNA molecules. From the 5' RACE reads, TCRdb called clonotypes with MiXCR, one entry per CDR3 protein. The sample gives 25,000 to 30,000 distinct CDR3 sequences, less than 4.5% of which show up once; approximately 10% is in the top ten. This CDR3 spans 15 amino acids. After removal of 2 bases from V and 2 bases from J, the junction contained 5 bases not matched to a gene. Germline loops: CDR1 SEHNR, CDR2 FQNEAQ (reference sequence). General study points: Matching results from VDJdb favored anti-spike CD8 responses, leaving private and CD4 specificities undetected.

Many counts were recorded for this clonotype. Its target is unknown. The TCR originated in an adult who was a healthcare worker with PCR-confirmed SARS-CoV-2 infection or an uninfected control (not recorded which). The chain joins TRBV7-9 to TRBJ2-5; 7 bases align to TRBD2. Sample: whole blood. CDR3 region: CASSLISAGQETQYF. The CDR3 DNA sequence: TGTGCCAGCAGCTTAATTTCAGCGGGGCAAGAGACCCAGTACTTC.